Listed here are 7 T cell receptor beta chains from one sample, sequenced in a study of T cells in Graves' hyperthyroidism and ophthalmopathy. Authors of the study amplified TCR beta CDR3 regions from RNA transcripts. First-round RT-PCR targeting the TCR CDR3 was performed with the HTBI primer set. TCRdb re-analysed the multiplex PCR reads in MiXCR, keeping a single row per CDR3 protein. The sample lists roughly 740,000 distinct CDR3 sequences, over 15% occurring once. The sample was blood. The receptors here all came from a man in his late teens or twenties with Graves' hyperthyroidism.

The rearrangement links TRBV10-3 to TRBJ2-1; TRBD2 is a possible D gene (6 bases). With 8 bases removed from V and 0 bases from J, the gap between germline ends came to 14 bases. The V gene's germline CDR1 is ENHRY and CDR2 SYGVKD. The CDR3 is 15 residues long. The CDR3 DNA reads TGTGCCATCGGGGGGTGGGGGAGCTCCTACAATGAGCAGTTCTTC. Amino acid sequence: CAIGGWGSSYNEQFF.

The chain links TRBV20-1 to TRBJ2-7; D gene uncertain. Judging by the DNA end, TRBJ2-1 fits better; the J call may be wrong. The CDR3 extends over 12 amino acids. Germline values: CDR1 DFQATT, CDR2 SNEGSKA (reference sequence). The CDR3 bases are TGCAGTGCTAGGGTCGGCTCCTACGAGCAGTTCTTC. This gives the protein CSARVGSYEQFF.

This clonotype was detected only a few times. V and J are TRBV3-1 and TRBJ2-5; D unresolved. The V gene lost 1 base and the J gene lost 10 bases, with 4 bases spanning the gap. The CDR3 extends over 10 amino acids. Germline loops: CDR1 LGHDT, CDR2 YNNKEL (reference sequence). For the CDR3, the DNA is TGTGCCAGCAGCCAAGTTGTCCAGTACTTC. Amino acids: CASSQVVQYF.

The table lists this clonotype with many counts. The chain links TRBV4-3 to TRBJ2-3; D is possibly TRBD2 (6 bases). CDR1 is LGHNA, CDR2 YSLEER, per germline. The germline V and J ends were trimmed by 1 base and 5 bases, with 7 bases remaining between them. The CDR3 consists of 13 residues. The CDR3 sequence is CASSQAGEDTQYF. DNA for the CDR3: TGCGCCAGCAGCCAAGCGGGGGAAGATACGCAGTATTTT.

This clonotype was seen a few times. Sequence at one end of the junction differs from germline and may be a read error. The V call is TRBV20-1, the J call TRBJ1-1; D is perhaps TRBD1 (6 bases). In germline, CDR1 is DFQATT, CDR2 SNEGSKA (reference sequence). The CDR3 covers 14 residues. CDR3: CSARGGGPRTEAFF. CDR3 coding DNA: TGCAGTGCCAGAGGGGGGGGACCGAGGACTGAAGCTTTCTTT.

V is TRBV18 and J is TRBJ2-7; D is possibly TRBD2 (5 bases). Looked up from germline, CDR1 is KGHSH and CDR2 is LQKENI. There are 16 residues in the CDR3. Trimming cost V 3 bases and J 3 bases, with 18 bases left between them. The DNA for the CDR3 is TGTGCCAGCTCACCTACGGTATCGGACTTTCACTACGAGCAGTACTTC. Its protein product is CASSPTVSDFHYEQYF.

The chain uses TRBV7-9 and TRBJ2-4, with 12 bases matching TRBD1. Germline lookup yields CDR1 SEHNR and CDR2 FQNEAQ (reference sequence). There are 17 residues in the CDR3. The junction had 12 bases not matched to a gene; V was cut back by 4 bases and J by 8 bases. This CDR3 is CASSSGTGGSQNDIQYF. DNA for the CDR3: TGTGCCAGCAGCTCCGGGACAGGGGGCTCTCAAAATGACATTCAGTACTTC.